Listed below are T cell receptor beta chains from one sample, sequenced in a study of beta chain features in type 1 diabetes. The repertoire was sequenced with immunoSEQ multiplex PCR; TCRdb's copy has only in-frame clones and lacks some. Seen here are about 160,000 clones, just over 9% observed once, and the top ten hold roughly 2.5%. The sample consisted of central memory CD4+ T cells from blood. These receptors originate from a woman between 18 and 29 years old in good health. CDR3s include the opening cysteine and the closing phenylalanine or tryptophan. Size values are once, few and many counts, or a class for expanded clones, and some rows have none.

V: TRBV5-1
size: medium-sized
J: TRBJ2-5
CDR3: CASTVTEGETQYF

V: TRBV5-4
size: few
J: TRBJ1-6
CDR3: CASSQVKGLPNSPLHF

V: TRBV9
size: few
J: TRBJ2-2
CDR3: CASSVALAGGLSGELFF

V: TRBV4-2
size: few
J: TRBJ1-6
CDR3: CASSPDLTNYNSPLHF

V: TRBV2
size: few
J: TRBJ2-5
CDR3: CASAEVQETQYF

V: TRBV7-2
size: few
J: TRBJ2-1
CDR3: CASSLMSGGASYNEQFF

V: TRBV14
size: NA
J: TRBJ2-3
CDR3: CASSPWSADTQYF

V: TRBV7-2
size: NA
J: TRBJ1-2
CDR3: CASSLMGGGYTF

V: TRBV25-1
size: few
J: TRBJ1-4
CDR3: CASSDGREKLFF

V: TRBV19
size: NA
J: TRBJ1-5
CDR3: CASSIDPPTGNGANQPQHF

V: TRBV6-1
size: NA
J: TRBJ1-5
CDR3: CASSVAGGGNQPQHF

V: TRBV18
size: few
J: TRBJ2-1
CDR3: CASSRQGTNEQFF

V: TRBV21-1
size: NA
J: TRBJ2-7
CDR3: CASYRSTGFSYEQYF

V: TRBV30
size: few
J: TRBJ2-1
CDR3: CAWSHSGIEYNEQFF

V: TRBV7-7
size: few
J: TRBJ2-1
CDR3: CASSLGPGDLYNEQFF

V: TRBV5-4
size: NA
J: TRBJ1-3
CDR3: CASGVRGYGNTIYF

V: TRBV30
size: NA
J: TRBJ1-4
CDR3: CAWTGDGDEKLFF

V: TRBV2
size: few
J: TRBJ2-3
CDR3: CASSEFGTGLLMDTQYF

V: TRBV2
size: NA
J: TRBJ2-1
CDR3: CASRAGGSYNEQFF

V: TRBV7-9
size: NA
J: TRBJ2-1
CDR3: CASSSDRGNNEQFF

V: TRBV5-1
size: few
J: TRBJ2-3
CDR3: CASYGLANTDTQYF

V: TRBV5-1
size: many
J: TRBJ2-1
CDR3: CASSLDPSGVSYNEQFF